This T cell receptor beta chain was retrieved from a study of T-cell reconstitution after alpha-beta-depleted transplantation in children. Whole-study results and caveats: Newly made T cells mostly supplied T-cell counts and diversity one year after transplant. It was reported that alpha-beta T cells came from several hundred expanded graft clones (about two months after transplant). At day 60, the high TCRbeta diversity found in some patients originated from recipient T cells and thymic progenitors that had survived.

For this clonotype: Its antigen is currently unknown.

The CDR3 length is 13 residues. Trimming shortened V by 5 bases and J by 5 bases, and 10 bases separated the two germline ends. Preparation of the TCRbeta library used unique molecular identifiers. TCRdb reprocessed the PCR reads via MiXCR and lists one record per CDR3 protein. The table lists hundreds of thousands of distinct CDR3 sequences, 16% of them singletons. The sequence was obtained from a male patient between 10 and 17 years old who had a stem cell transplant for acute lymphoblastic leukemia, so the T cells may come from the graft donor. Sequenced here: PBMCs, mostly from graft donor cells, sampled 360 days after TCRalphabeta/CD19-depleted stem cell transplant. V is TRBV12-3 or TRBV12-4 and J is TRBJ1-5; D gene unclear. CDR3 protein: CASSPTSYQPQHF. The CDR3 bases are TGTGCCAGCAGTCCTACATCATATCAGCCCCAGCATTTT.